This T cell receptor beta chain was obtained from a study of OX40 agonist ivuxolimab in advanced cancers. Profiling relied on immunoSEQ multiplex PCR, and the TCRdb table lists in-frame clones only, not all of them. The sample holds 99,000 or so clones, approximately 84% seen once. V shed 3 bases and J shed 5 bases, with 11 bases lying between them. The CDR3 runs 14 residues. Per the germline V gene, CDR1 is LGHNT and CDR2 is FRNRAP. Whole-study results and caveats: At doses 0.1 to 3.0 mg/kg, CD4+ and CD8+ clones expanded.

Comments on this clone: The antigen remains unidentified.

The specimen was CD4+ or CD8+ T cells sorted from blood, collected in a trial of the OX40 agonist ivuxolimab. The chain has TRBV12-5 and TRBJ2-1, with D uncertain. This receptor was obtained from an adult with an advanced solid tumor such as melanoma, head and neck, liver or kidney cancer. CDR3 coding DNA: TGTGCTAGTGGTTTCACGGGCCCCCACAATGAGCAGTTCTTC. Residues: CASGFTGPHNEQFF. The variable domain in full, with the rest retrieved from reference TRBV12-5 and TRBJ2-1, is DARVTQTPRHKVTEMGQEVTMRCQPILGHNTVFWYRQTMMQGLELLAYFRNRAPLDDSGMPKDRFSAEMPDATLATLKIQPSEPRDSAVYFCASGFTGPHNEQFFGPGTRLTVL.